This T cell receptor beta chain was sequenced in a study of shared clonotypes between healthy human individuals. CD45RO negativity and positive selection for CCR7 defined naive CD8 cells, a population that excluded terminally differentiated effector memory CD45RA+ cells. The CDR3 totals 18 residues. The V gene's germline CDR1 is SGHRS and CDR2 YFSETQ. The V gene end was trimmed by 1 base and the J gene end by 2 bases; junction bases not matched to a gene: 12. Profiled with immunoSEQ multiplex PCR; TCRdb holds only in-frame clones, not every one. Found here are 2 million to 2.5 million clones, about 95% of them singletons; the top ten hold around 1.1%.

The genes are TRBV5-1 and TRBJ2-7; 10 bases are shared with TRBD2. The sequence came from a man younger than 35 in good health. Sequenced: naive CD8+ T cells sorted from blood. For the CDR3, the DNA is TGCGCCAGCAGCTTGTTACCGATTAGCGGGAGGACTCCCTACGAGCAGTACTTC. This translates into CASSLLPISGRTPYEQYF.